These T cell receptor beta chains were read from a single sample in a study of blood T cell repertoires in COVID-19. Profiling relied on immunoSEQ multiplex PCR, and the TCRdb table lists in-frame clones only, not all of them. The table shows 150,000 or so clones, with roughly 88% occurring only once. The specimen was PBMCs or T cells enriched from blood (not recorded which). The receptors derive from a woman aged 55-69 years who had recovered from COVID-19. The CDR3 runs from the conserved cysteine through the conserved F or W. Expanded clones are given a class, and other clones once, few, many or no size at all.

v_gene,abundance,j_gene,len,CDR3aa
TRBV7-2,-,TRBJ2-3,13,CASSLTAANTQYF
TRBV15,once,TRBJ2-1,16,CATSRVKRDRGNEQFF
TRBV28,-,TRBJ1-2,13,CASSESPNYGYTF
TRBV7-9,-,TRBJ1-2,12,CASSGVGDRFYF
TRBV3-1/TRBV3-2,once,TRBJ1-2,13,CASSPRDSYGYTF
TRBV9,-,TRBJ1-2,13,CASSDRQESGYTF
TRBV5-6,-,TRBJ2-4,14,CASSLAQGANIQYF
TRBV10-3,-,TRBJ2-3,17,CAISATSGRAGTDTQYF
TRBV7-9,few,TRBJ1-5,14,CASSLDGFNQPQHF
TRBV5-1,-,TRBJ2-5,14,CASSRTGNEETQYF
TRBV28,once,TRBJ2-7,15,CASSSAGTQTYEQYF
TRBV15,-,TRBJ1-2,16,CATSKLGQEGDYGYTF
TRBV7-2,-,TRBJ2-3,17,CASSSLGVGGEADTQYF
TRBV11-2,-,TRBJ2-1,13,CASSLYARGEQFF
TRBV7-9,-,TRBJ1-4,15,CASSPRTGDNEKLFF
TRBV18,-,TRBJ1-6,11,CASFPSRPLHF
TRBV4-1,many,TRBJ1-2,14,CASSQAAAGYGYTF
TRBV30,-,TRBJ2-7,13,CAWSAEDRVTQYF
TRBV4-1,-,TRBJ2-2,17,CASSLRTPPRLTGELFF
TRBV12-3/TRBV12-4,once,TRBJ1-1,13,CASSFRENTEAFF
TRBV5-1,few,TRBJ1-4,15,CASSWSTGGDEKLFF
TRBV2,-,TRBJ1-5,14,CASGYRGSGQPQHF
TRBV5-4,-,TRBJ1-2,12,CASSLRGIGYTF
TRBV10-2,-,TRBJ2-7,12,CASSGQGYEQYF
TRBV6-5,-,TRBJ1-1,13,CASSSGQGTEAFF
TRBV2,-,TRBJ1-1,13,CASSEGWYSEAFF
TRBV23-1,-,TRBJ1-1,15,CASSQSRQGFTEAFF
TRBV20-1,-,TRBJ1-2,11,CSARDAWASAF
TRBV3-1/TRBV3-2,-,TRBJ2-1,17,CASSLGLAGGRGNEQFF
TRBV5-8,-,TRBJ1-5,15,CASSLGQYSNQPQHF
TRBV29-1,-,TRBJ2-1,14,CSAVGQVHRNEQFF
TRBV28,-,TRBJ2-5,14,CASSGGRALETQYF
TRBV30,-,TRBJ2-7,16,CAWSSYRAGVGHEQYF
TRBV5-8,-,TRBJ1-1,14,CATKSGGRNTEAFF
TRBV10-1,-,TRBJ2-3,15,CASSDVGGGTDTQYF
TRBV6-5,-,TRBJ1-2,13,CAARQAAGYGYTF
TRBV21-1,-,TRBJ1-1,13,CASSKGQGTEAFF